Following are 8 T cell receptor beta chains from one sample sequenced in a study of T-cell reconstitution after alpha-beta-depleted transplantation in children (dated by TCRdb to 2016 to 2017). The library was generated by PCR. For sequencing, an Illumina HiSeq 2500 was employed. Molecular barcoding was employed in the preparation of TCR libraries, with unique molecular identifiers being used to normalize TCRbeta repertoire quantification. Clones were called with MiXCR by TCRdb after fastp trimmed the public reads at Q25, and only in-frame beta chains were retained. Rows matching on CDR3 protein sequence are summarized as one entry with the most common DNA and genes. Here the sample has around 960,000 distinct CDR3 sequences; roughly 29% occur a single time. The ten largest clonotypes hold 28% of the sample. Interpreted using the paper, the treatment or condition label stands for: allogeneic hematopoietic cell transplantation with graft depleted of TCRalphabeta T cells and CD19 B cells.

The source material was PBMCs, mostly from graft donor cells, sampled 360 days after TCRalphabeta/CD19-depleted stem cell transplant. The receptor set was obtained from a boy under two years old who had a stem cell transplant for SCID, so the T cells may come from the graft donor.

The V call is TRBV12-3 or TRBV12-4, the J call TRBJ1-3; TRBD1 is a possible D gene (6 bases). This CDR3 comprises 16 residues. V was trimmed by 6 bases and J by 4 bases, leaving 19 bases between them. In DNA, the CDR3 is TGTGCCAGCAGCTCCTTCACAGGGCGGAGAGGAAACACCATATATTTT. This gives the protein CASSSFTGRRGNTIYF.

This clonotype has only a few counts. The chain has TRBV5-6 and TRBJ2-1, with D hard to call. This CDR3 region has 16 residues. The germline CDR1 and CDR2 sequences are SGHDT and YYEEEE. V dropped 1 base and J dropped 10 bases, with 21 bases sitting between them. In DNA form, the CDR3 reads TGTGCCAGCAGCTTGTACAAGTACTTAAATGGACGAGAGCAGTTCTTC. Translation: CASSLYKYLNGREQFF.

The chain carries TRBV5-1 and TRBJ2-1; D is perhaps TRBD1 or TRBD2 (6 bases each). V lost 4 bases and J 0 bases, leaving 17 bases between the germline ends. CDR3 length: 17 amino acids. Germline loops: CDR1 SGHRS, CDR2 YFSETQ. CDR3 in amino acids: CASSPEGGLFSYNEQFF. CDR3 sequence (DNA): TGCGCCAGCAGCCCGGAGGGGGGCCTTTTCTCCTACAATGAGCAGTTCTTC.

This clonotype came up a few times. The chain combines TRBV15 with TRBJ2-7; maybe TRBD1 (6 bases). The CDR3 is 14 amino acids. Germline CDR1 and CDR2: LNHNV and YYDKDF (reference sequence). Trimming shortened V by 4 bases and J by 0 bases, and 10 bases separated the two germline ends. CDR3 residues: CATSNRENSYEQYF. CDR3 DNA: TGTGCCACCAGCAACAGGGAGAACTCCTACGAGCAGTACTTC.

The chain combines TRBV11-1 with TRBJ2-2; 14 nucleotides align to TRBD2. The CDR3 runs 19 residues. Unmatched junction bases numbered 5, after V lost 2 bases and J lost 0 bases. Germline CDR1 is SGHAT and CDR2 is FQDESV (reference sequence). The CDR3, as DNA: TGTGCCAGCAGCTTACGGGGACTAGCGGGAGAGCCGAACACCGGGGAGCTGTTTTTT. Translating it yields CASSLRGLAGEPNTGELFF.

The genes are TRBV6-5 and TRBJ2-1; weak D call: TRBD2 (7 bases). With 0 bases removed from V and 7 bases from J, the gap between germline ends came to 22 bases. Germline CDR1 MNHEY, CDR2 SVGAGI. This CDR3 region has 18 residues. CDR3 in DNA: TGTGCCAGCAGTTACTCCTTAGGCTATGTGGGGGGGCGTAATGAGCAGTTCTTC. Amino acid sequence: CASSYSLGYVGGRNEQFF.

The chain combines TRBV9 with TRBJ2-3; TRBD2 agrees at 10 bases. Germline-derived CDR1 and CDR2 are SGDLS and YYNGEE. J gave up 4 bases and V 0 bases, and 8 bases lay outside the gene matches. This CDR3 contains 17 residues. This CDR3 is CASSVGVAGGSADTQYF. The CDR3 nucleotides are TGTGCCAGCAGCGTAGGAGTAGCGGGGGGTTCTGCAGATACGCAGTATTTT.

This sequence joins TRBV11-2 and TRBJ2-7, with no clear D. The germline V gene encodes CDR1 SGHAT and CDR2 FQNNGV. This CDR3 is 14 amino acids long. Trimming took off 1 base at V and 9 bases at J, with 16 bases between the two ends. The chain's CDR3 is CASSLVSVGPRQYF. CDR3 sequence (DNA): TGTGCCAGCAGCTTAGTGTCGGTAGGTCCTAGGCAGTACTTC.